These T cell receptor beta chains were read from a single sample in a study of control samples from healthy donors and cancer patients. Data came from immunoSEQ multiplex PCR; TCRdb stores just in-frame clones and leaves some out. The sample records about 20,000 clones, 86% being singletons. Sequenced material: PBMCs. These receptors originate from a woman in her sixties or seventies with colorectal cancer. Both conserved end residues are part of each CDR3. Each record gives: V gene, clone size, D gene, J gene, CDR3 protein, CDR3 DNA. D genes are given only for firm matches. Size values are once, few and many counts, or a class for expanded clones, and some rows have none.

>TRBV6-5|NA|NA|TRBJ1-5
CASSPGDPRQPQHF
TGTGCCAGCAGCCCGGGGGACCCTAGGCAGCCCCAGCATTTT
>TRBV28|NA|NA|TRBJ2-7
CASIGLASSYEQYF
TGTGCCAGCATCGGGCTAGCGTCCTCCTACGAGCAGTACTTC
>TRBV5-1|NA|NA|TRBJ2-4
CASSLGPDPTAKNIQYF
TGCGCCAGCAGCTTGGGGCCAGACCCTACAGCCAAAAACATTCAGTACTTC
>TRBV19|NA|TRBD1|TRBJ2-7
CASTIGTGPYEQYF
TGTGCCAGTACCATCGGGACAGGGCCCTACGAGCAGTACTTC
>TRBV11-3|once|NA|TRBJ2-3
CASSRMSQVTDTQYF
TGTGCCAGCAGCCGAATGTCCCAGGTCACAGATACGCAGTATTTT
>TRBV7-2|NA|TRBD1|TRBJ2-2
CASSLSGTDGGELFF
TGTGCCAGCAGCTTGTCCGGGACAGACGGCGGGGAGCTGTTTTTT
>TRBV7-9|once|NA|TRBJ2-7
CASSLARGEGTYEQYF
TGTGCCAGCAGCTTAGCGCGGGGTGAGGGAACCTACGAGCAGTACTTC
>TRBV1|NA|NA|TRBJ2-7
CTSSDAPGGRSYEQYF
TGCACCAGCAGCGACGCCCCCGGGGGCCGCTCCTACGAGCAGTACTTC
>TRBV10-3|NA|TRBD2|TRBJ2-7
CAISATSGPSLYEQYF
TGTGCCATCAGTGCCACTAGCGGCCCCTCACTATACGAGCAGTACTTC
>TRBV10-3|NA|NA|TRBJ1-2
CAISDLQGRDYGYTF
TGTGCCATCAGTGACTTACAGGGTCGCGACTATGGCTACACCTTC
>TRBV4-1|few|NA|TRBJ2-7
CASSQDGVREQYF
TGCGCCAGCAGCCAAGATGGGGTGAGAGAGCAGTACTTC
>TRBV9|NA|NA|TRBJ2-2
CASSVDDTGELFF
TGTGCCAGCAGCGTAGACGACACCGGGGAGCTGTTTTTT
>TRBV27|NA|NA|TRBJ1-6
CASSLRGPYNSPLHF
TGTGCCAGCAGTTTACGGGGCCCCTATAATTCACCCCTCCACTTT
>TRBV14|few|TRBD1|TRBJ1-1
CASSRRTGWDTEAFF
TGTGCCAGCAGCCGCCGGACAGGGTGGGACACTGAAGCTTTCTTT
>TRBV20-1|NA|NA|TRBJ1-2
CSARAGTGYTF
TGCAGTGCTAGAGCAGGGACCGGCTACACCTTC
>TRBV5-4|NA|NA|TRBJ2-1
CASSPQGPEQFF
TGTGCCAGCAGCCCACAGGGTCCTGAGCAGTTCTTC
>TRBV4-2|NA|NA|TRBJ1-1
CASSQEKNTEAFF
TGTGCCAGCAGCCAAGAGAAGAACACTGAAGCTTTCTTT